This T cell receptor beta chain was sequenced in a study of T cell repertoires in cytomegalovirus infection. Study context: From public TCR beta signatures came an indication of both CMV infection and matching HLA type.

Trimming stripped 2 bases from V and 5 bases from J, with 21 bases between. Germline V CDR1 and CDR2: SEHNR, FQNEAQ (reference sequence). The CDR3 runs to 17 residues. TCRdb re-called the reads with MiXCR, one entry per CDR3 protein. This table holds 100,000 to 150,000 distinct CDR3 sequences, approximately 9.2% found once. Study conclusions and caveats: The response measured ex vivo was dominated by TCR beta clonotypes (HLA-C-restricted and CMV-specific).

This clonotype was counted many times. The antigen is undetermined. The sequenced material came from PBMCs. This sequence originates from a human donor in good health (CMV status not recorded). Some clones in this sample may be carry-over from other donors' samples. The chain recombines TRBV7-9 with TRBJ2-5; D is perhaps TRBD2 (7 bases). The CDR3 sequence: CASSLTPLGGRLETQYF. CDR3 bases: TGTGCCAGCAGCTTAACCCCGTTGGGGGGGCGATTGGAGACCCAGTACTTC.